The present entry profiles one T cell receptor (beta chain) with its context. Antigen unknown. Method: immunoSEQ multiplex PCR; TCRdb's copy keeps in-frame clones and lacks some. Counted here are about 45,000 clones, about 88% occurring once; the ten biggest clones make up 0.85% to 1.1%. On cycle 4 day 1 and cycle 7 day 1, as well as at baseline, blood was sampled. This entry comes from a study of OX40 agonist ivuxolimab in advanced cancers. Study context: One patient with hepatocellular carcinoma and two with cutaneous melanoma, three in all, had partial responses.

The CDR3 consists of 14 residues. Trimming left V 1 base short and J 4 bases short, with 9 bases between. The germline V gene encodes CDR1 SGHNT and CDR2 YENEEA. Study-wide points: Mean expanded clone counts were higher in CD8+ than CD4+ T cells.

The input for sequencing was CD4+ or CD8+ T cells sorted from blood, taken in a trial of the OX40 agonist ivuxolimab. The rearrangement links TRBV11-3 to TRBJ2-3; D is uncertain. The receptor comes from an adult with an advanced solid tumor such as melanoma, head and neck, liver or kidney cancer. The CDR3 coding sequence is TGTGCCAGCAGCTTAGGCCCTCTAGCAGATACGCAGTATTTT. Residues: CASSLGPLADTQYF.